These 5 T cell receptor beta chains came from one sample sequenced in a study of CD8 T cells in ankylosing spondylitis. General study points: Characteristic, it appeared, of ankylosing spondylitis blood was a TCR beta motif of eight highly homologous variants.

TCRdb re-derived calls from the 5' RACE reads in MiXCR, one entry per CDR3 protein. Found here are about 800,000 distinct CDR3 sequences, 10% to 15% of them singletons; the top ten hold 0.51%. These receptors' antigens are unknown. Sequencing was carried out using blood, either unsorted or a sorted T cell fraction (not recorded which). The receptor set was obtained from a male donor with ankylosing spondylitis.

The table lists this clonotype with a few counts. The chain couples TRBV10-3 to TRBJ2-7; weak D call: TRBD2 (7 bases). The CDR3 is made up of 15 amino acids. V gave up 2 bases and J gave up 3 bases, with 14 bases separating them. Germline-derived CDR1 and CDR2 are ENHRY and SYGVKD. The CDR3 coding sequence is TGTGCCATCAGTGAGGGGGGGGCCCTGAGCTACGAGCAGTACTTC. Its translation is CAISEGGALSYEQYF.

This rearrangement joins TRBV20-1 to TRBJ1-5, with a tentative D call TRBD1 (5 bases). There are 16 residues in the CDR3. Trimming shortened V by 3 bases and J by 2 bases, and 17 bases separated the two germline ends. Germline loops: CDR1 DFQATT, CDR2 SNEGSKA (reference sequence). DNA for the CDR3: TGCAGTGCTAGGAACGGGAGGGACGGGGGCAATCAGCCCCAGCATTTT. Residues: CSARNGRDGGNQPQHF.

The gene calls are TRBV20-1 and TRBJ2-3; 12 nucleotides match TRBD2. CDR3 length: 19 amino acids. Trimming removed 1 base from V and 0 bases from J; junction bases left unmatched: 11. Germline V lookup: CDR1 DFQATT, CDR2 SNEGSKA (reference sequence). The CDR3, as DNA: TGCAGTGCTAGAGGGGCTAGCGGGAGGGCTGGCACCAGCACAGATACGCAGTATTTT. Translated: CSARGASGRAGTSTDTQYF.

The table lists this clonotype with a few counts. This chain links TRBV7-2 with TRBJ1-2; the D gene is possibly TRBD1 (5 bases). V shed 2 bases and J shed 3 bases, with 10 bases lying between them. Germline CDR1 and CDR2: SGHTA and FQGNSA. This CDR3 spans 14 amino acids. The DNA of the CDR3 is TGTGCCAGCAGCTTACACAGGCGGGACTATGGCTACACCTTC. This sequence encodes CASSLHRRDYGYTF. The full variable domain, its missing parts supplied by reference TRBV7-2 and TRBJ1-2, is GAGVSQSPSNKVTEKGKDVELRCDPISGHTALYWYRQSLGQGLEFLIYFQGNSAPDKSGLPSDRFSAERTGGSVSTLTIQRTQQEDSAVYLCASSLHRRDYGYTFGSGTRLTVV.

The table lists this clonotype with a few counts. The chain joins TRBV27 to TRBJ2-4; 10 bases are a match to TRBD1. The CDR3 is 14 residues long. Germline trimming cut 4 bases from V and 6 bases from J; bases unmatched to any gene: 3. Germline CDR1 MNHEY, CDR2 SMNVEV (reference sequence). CDR3 amino acids: CASSSGTGVNIQYF. CDR3 DNA sequence: TGTGCCAGCAGTTCCGGGACAGGGGTAAACATTCAGTACTTC.